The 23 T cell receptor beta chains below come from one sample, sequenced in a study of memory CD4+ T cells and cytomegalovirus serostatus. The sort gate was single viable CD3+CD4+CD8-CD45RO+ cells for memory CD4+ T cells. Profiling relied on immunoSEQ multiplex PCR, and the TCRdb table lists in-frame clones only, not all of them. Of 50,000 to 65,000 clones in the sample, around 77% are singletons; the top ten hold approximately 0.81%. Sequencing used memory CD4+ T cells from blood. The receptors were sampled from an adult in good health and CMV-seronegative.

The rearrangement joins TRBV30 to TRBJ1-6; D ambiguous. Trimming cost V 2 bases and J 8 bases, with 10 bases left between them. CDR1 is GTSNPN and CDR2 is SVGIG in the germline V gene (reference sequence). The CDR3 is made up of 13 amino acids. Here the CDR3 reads CAWSIAVDSPLHF. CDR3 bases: TGTGCCTGGAGTATCGCGGTTGATTCACCCCTCCACTTT.

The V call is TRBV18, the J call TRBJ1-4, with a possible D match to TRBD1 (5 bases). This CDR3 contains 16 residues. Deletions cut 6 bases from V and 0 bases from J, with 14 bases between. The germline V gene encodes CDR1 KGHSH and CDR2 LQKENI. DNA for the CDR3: TGTGCCAGCTCGCCTAGACAGCTTGCAACTAATGAAAAACTGTTTTTT. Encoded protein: CASSPRQLATNEKLFF.

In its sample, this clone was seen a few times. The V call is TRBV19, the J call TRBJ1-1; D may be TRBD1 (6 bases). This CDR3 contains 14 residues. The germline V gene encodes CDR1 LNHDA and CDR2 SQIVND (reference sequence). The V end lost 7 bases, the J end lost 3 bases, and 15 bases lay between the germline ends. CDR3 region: CASKSGQRDTEAFF. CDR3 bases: TGTGCCAGTAAATCCGGACAGAGGGACACTGAAGCTTTCTTT.

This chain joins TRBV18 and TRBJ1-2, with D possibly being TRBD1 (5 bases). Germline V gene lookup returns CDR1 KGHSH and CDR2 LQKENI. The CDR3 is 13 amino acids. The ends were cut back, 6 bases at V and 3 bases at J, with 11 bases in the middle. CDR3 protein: CASSPMTDYGYTF. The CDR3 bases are TGTGCCAGCTCCCCAATGACAGACTATGGCTACACCTTC. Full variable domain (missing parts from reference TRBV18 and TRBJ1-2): NAGVMQNPRHLVRRRGQEARLRCSPMKGHSHVYWYRQLPEEGLKFMVYLQKENIIDESGMPKERFSAEFPKEGPSILRIQQVVRGDSAAYFCASSPMTDYGYTFGSGTRLTVV.

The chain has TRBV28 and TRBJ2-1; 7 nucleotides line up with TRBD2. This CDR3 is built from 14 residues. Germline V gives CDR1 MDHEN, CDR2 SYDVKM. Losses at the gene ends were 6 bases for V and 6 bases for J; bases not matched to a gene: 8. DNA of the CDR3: TGTGCCAGCAGCCTGATCACTAGCGTCAATGAGCAGTTCTTC. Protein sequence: CASSLITSVNEQFF.

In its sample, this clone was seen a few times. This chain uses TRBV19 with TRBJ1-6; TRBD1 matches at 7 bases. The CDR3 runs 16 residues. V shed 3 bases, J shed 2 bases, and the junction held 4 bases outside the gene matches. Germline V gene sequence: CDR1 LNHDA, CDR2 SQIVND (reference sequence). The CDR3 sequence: CASSMTGYTYNSPLHF. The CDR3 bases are TGTGCCAGTAGTATGACAGGGTACACCTATAATTCACCCCTCCACTTT.

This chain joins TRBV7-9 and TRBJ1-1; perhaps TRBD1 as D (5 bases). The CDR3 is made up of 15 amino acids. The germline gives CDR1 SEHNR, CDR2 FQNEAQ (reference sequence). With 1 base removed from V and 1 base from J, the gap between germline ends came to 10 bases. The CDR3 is CASSLVDSPNTEAFF. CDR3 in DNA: TGTGCCAGCAGCTTAGTCGACAGCCCGAACACTGAAGCTTTCTTT.

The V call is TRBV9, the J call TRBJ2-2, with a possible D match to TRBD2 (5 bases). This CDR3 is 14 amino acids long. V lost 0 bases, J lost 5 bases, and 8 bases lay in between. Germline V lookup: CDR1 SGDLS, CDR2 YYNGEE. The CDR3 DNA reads TGTGCCAGCAGCGTAGCTCTAGCTACCGGGGAGCTGTTTTTT. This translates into CASSVALATGELFF.

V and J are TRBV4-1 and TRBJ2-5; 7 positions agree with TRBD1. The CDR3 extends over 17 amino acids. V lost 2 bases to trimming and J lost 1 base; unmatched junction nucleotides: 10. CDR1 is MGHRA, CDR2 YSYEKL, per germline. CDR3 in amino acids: CASSQRFRDRFQETQYF. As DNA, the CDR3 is TGCGCCAGCAGCCAACGATTCCGGGACAGATTCCAAGAGACCCAGTACTTC.

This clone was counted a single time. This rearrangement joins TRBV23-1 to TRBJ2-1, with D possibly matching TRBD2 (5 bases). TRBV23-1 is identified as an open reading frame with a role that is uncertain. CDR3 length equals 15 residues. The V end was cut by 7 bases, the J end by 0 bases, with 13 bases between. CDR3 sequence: CASKRKRSSYNEQFF. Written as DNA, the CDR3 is TGCGCCAGCAAACGAAAGCGGAGCTCCTACAATGAGCAGTTCTTC.

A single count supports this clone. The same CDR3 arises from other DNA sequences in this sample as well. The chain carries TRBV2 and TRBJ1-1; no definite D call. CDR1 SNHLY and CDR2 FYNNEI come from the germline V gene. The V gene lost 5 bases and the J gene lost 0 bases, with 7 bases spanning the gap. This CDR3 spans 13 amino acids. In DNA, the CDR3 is TGTGCCAGCAGTACAGATTTGAACACTGAAGCTTTCTTT. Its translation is CASSTDLNTEAFF.

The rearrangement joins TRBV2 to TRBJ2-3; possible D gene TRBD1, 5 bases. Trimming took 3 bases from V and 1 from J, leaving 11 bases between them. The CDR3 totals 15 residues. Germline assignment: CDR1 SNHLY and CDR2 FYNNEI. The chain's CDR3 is CASSDAGYRTDTQYF. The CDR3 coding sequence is TGTGCCAGCAGTGATGCAGGGTACCGCACAGATACGCAGTATTTT.

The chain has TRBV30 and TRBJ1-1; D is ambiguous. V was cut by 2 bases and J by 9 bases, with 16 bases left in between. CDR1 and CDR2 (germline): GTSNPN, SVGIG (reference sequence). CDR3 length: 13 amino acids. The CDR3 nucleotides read TGTGCCTGGAGTTCCCGGACTCGGGCTAAAGCTTTCTTT. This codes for CAWSSRTRAKAFF.

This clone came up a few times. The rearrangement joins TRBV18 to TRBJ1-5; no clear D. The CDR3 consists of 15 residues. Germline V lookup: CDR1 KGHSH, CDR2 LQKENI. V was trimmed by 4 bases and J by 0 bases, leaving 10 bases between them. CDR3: CASSLDRYSNQPQHF. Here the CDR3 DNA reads TGTGCCAGCTCACTTGACCGTTATAGCAATCAGCCCCAGCATTTT.

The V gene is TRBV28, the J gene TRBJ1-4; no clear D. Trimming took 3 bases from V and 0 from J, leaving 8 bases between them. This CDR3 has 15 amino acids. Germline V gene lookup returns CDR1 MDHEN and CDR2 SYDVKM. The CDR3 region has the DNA TGTGCCAGCAGTTTGGAGGGCACAACTAATGAAAAACTGTTTTTT. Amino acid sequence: CASSLEGTTNEKLFF.

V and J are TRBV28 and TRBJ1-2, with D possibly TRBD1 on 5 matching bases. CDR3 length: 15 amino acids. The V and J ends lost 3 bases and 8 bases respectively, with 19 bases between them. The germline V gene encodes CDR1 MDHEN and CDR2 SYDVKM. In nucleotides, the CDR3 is TGTGCCAGCAGTTTTGGCCCCAGGGACCCTAGCGGCTACACCTTC. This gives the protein CASSFGPRDPSGYTF.

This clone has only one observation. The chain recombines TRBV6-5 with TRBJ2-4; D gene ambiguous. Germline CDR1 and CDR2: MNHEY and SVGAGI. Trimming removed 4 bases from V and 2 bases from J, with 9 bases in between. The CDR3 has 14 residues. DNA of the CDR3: TGTGCCAGCAGTTGGGAACTTTCCAAAAACATTCAGTACTTC. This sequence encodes CASSWELSKNIQYF.

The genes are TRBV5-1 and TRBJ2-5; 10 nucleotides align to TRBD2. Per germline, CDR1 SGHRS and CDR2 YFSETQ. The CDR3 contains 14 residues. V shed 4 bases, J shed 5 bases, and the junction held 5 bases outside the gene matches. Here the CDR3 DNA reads TGCGCCAGCAGCCTCTTTAGCGGGGGGGAGACCCAGTACTTC. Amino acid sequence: CASSLFSGGETQYF.

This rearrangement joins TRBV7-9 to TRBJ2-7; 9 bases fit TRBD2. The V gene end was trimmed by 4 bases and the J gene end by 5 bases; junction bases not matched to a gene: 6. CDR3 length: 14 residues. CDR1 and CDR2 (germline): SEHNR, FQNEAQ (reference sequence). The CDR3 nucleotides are TGTGCCAGCAGCTACGGGACTAGCAGCCACGAGCAGTACTTC. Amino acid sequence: CASSYGTSSHEQYF.

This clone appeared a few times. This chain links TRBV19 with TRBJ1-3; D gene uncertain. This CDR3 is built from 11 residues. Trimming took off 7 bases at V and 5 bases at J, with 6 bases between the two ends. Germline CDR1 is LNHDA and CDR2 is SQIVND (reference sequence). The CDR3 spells CASTSRNTIYF. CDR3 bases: TGTGCCAGTACCAGCCGAAACACCATATATTTT.

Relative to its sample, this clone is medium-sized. This chain's CDR3 is CASSSQGTGGPTDTQYF. Here the CDR3 DNA reads TGTGCCAGCAGCTCTCAGGGGACAGGGGGCCCCACAGATACGCAGTATTTT. The chain is built from TRBV7-3 and TRBJ2-3; the match to TRBD1 covers 12 bases. The CDR3 is 17 residues long. Germline assignment: CDR1 SGHTA and CDR2 FQGTGA. With 4 bases clipped from V and 2 bases from J, the junction kept 7 bases outside the gene matches.

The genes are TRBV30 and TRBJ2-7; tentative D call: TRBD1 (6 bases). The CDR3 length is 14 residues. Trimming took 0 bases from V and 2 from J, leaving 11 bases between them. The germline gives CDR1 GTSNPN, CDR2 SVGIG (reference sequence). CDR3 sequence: CAWSVPTGPYEQYF. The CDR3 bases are TGTGCCTGGAGTGTCCCGACAGGTCCCTACGAGCAGTACTTC.

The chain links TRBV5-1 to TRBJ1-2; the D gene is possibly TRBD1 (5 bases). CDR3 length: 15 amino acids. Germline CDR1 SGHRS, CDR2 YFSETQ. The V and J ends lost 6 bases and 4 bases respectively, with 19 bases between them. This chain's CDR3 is CASKQAILESYGYTF. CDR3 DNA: TGCGCCAGCAAACAGGCTATCTTAGAAAGCTATGGCTACACCTTC. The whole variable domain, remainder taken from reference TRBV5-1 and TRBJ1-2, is KAGVTQTPRYLIKTRGQQVTLSCSPISGHRSVSWYQQTPGQGLQFLFEYFSETQRNKGNFPGRFSGRQFSNSRSEMNVSTLELGDSALYLCASKQAILESYGYTFGSGTRLTVV.